This TCR beta chain was found in a study of molecular identifiers for immune sequencing clone quantification. Germline V gene data show CDR1 as SGHNT and CDR2 as YYREEE (reference sequence). V was pared by 0 bases and J by 6 bases, with 16 bases between. This CDR3 comprises 15 residues. This clonotype has just a few counts. What it binds is unknown. TCRdb reanalysed the PCR reads using MiXCR and keeps one entry per CDR3 protein. The table lists around 320,000 distinct CDR3 sequences, roughly 24% of them singletons. Study observations and caveats: Clones exceeding 20 RNA copies carried over 97% of effector molecules but under 1% of naive-cell molecules.

This TCR was sampled from a human donor in good health. Some libraries in this study had Jurkat cell RNA spiked in. The rearrangement joins TRBV5-4 to TRBJ2-7; D is undetermined. The sequenced material came from naive CD8+ T cells from blood, with Jurkat cell RNA spiked in. Subset meaning: FACS-sorted CD8+CD4-CCR7+CD45RA+ naive T cells. The CDR3 is CASSLATDILIEQYF. CDR3 in DNA: TGTGCCAGCAGCTTGGCTACCGACATCTTGATCGAGCAGTACTTC. The full variable domain, with the rest looked up from reference TRBV5-4 and TRBJ2-7, is ETGVTQSPTHLIKTRGQQVTLRCSSQSGHNTVSWYQQALGQGPQFIFQYYREEENGRGNFPPRFSGLQFPNYSSELNVNALELDDSALYLCASSLATDILIEQYFGPGTRLTVT.